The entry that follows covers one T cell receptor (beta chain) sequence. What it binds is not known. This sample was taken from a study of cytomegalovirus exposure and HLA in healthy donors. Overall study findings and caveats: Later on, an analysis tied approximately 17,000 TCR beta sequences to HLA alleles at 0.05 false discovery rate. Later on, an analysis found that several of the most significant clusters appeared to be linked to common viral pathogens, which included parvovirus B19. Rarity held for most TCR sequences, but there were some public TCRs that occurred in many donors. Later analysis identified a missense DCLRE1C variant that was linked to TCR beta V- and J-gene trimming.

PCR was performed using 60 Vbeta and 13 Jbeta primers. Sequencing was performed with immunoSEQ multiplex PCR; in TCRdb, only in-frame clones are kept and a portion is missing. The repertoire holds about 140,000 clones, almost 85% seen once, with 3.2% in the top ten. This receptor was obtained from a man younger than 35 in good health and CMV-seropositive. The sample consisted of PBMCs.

The CDR3 DNA reads as TGCAGCGTTGTGGACAGCAACACCGGGGAGCTGTTTTTT. This gives the protein CSVVDSNTGELFF. The chain couples TRBV29-1 to TRBJ2-2, with a possible D match to TRBD1 (6 bases). Trimming left V 4 bases short and J 2 bases short, with 8 bases between. The germline V gene has CDR1 SQVTM and CDR2 ANQGSEA. The CDR3 sequence is 13 residues long.